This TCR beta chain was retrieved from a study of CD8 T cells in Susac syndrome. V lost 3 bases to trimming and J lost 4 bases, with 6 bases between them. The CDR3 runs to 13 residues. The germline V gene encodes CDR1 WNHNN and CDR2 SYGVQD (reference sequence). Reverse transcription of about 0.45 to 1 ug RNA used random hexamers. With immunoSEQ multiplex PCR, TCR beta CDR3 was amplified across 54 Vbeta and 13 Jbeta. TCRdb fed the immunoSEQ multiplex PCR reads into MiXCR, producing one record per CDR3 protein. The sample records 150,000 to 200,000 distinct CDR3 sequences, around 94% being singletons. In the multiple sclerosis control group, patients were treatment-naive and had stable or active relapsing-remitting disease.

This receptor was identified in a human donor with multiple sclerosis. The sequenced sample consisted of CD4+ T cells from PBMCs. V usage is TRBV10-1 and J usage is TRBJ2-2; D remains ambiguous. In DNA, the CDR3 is TGCGCCAGCAGTGAAAGTGGCACCGGGGAGCTGTTTTTT. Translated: CASSESGTGELFF.